This T cell receptor beta chain comes out of a study of blood T cells in healthy people across ages. This CDR3 is 15 amino acids long. V lost 1 base and J lost 4, with 13 bases in between. Germline values: CDR1 SEHNR, CDR2 FQNEAQ (reference sequence). PCR was performed a second time for roughly 7 to 11 cycles using a sample-barcoded 5' primer and a J-beta primer mix. TCRdb recomputed calls from the 5' RACE reads with MiXCR, one row per CDR3 protein. The sample consists of around 990,000 distinct CDR3 sequences, 35% to 40% of them appearing once. The clonotype was recovered from a man in his late teens or twenties in good health. The chain carries TRBV7-9 and TRBJ1-1; perhaps TRBD1 as D (6 bases). The sample was blood. In DNA form, the CDR3 reads TGTGCCAGCAGCTTAGAAGGGCCGGGGGCCACTGAAGCTTTCTTT. Its translation: CASSLEGPGATEAFF.